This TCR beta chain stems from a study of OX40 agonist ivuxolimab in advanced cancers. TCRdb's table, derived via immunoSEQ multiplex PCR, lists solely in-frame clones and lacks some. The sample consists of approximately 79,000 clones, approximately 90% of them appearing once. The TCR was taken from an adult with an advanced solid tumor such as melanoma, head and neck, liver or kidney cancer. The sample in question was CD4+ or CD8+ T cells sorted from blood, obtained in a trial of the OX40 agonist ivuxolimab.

The CDR3 region has the DNA TGCGCCAGCAGTGAGCCCACGGGACCTACCCGGTTGGGGGAGCTGTTTTTT. Its protein product is CASSEPTGPTRLGELFF. The V call is TRBV10-1, the J call TRBJ2-2; the D call may be TRBD1 or TRBD2 (5 bases each). Per the germline V gene, CDR1 is WNHNN and CDR2 is SYGVQD (reference sequence). With 2 bases removed from V and 8 bases from J, the gap between germline ends came to 21 bases. The CDR3 runs 17 residues.